A selection of T cell receptor beta chains follows, all from one sample in a study of blood T cell repertoires in COVID-19. The method was immunoSEQ multiplex PCR; TCRdb's version includes in-frame clones alone and lacks a portion of them. The sample consists of about 110,000 clones, approximately 90% of them appearing once. Sequenced: peripheral blood. Every receptor here comes from a human donor in a cohort sampled during active COVID-19. Both conserved end residues are part of each CDR3. The order of the fields is J gene, D gene, clone size, V gene, CDR3 DNA, CDR3 protein. A D gene is named only where the DNA matches it firmly. Expanded clones get a size class; other rows say once, few or many, or leave the size out.

TRBJ2-3,TRBD1,.,TRBV6-4,TGTGCCAGCAGGGGACAGGGGGCAGATACGCAGTATTTT,CASRGQGADTQYF
TRBJ1-5,.,once,TRBV5-5,TGTGCCAGCAGCTTGGAAGGGGGAAATCAGCCCCAGCATTTT,CASSLEGGNQPQHF
TRBJ1-3,.,once,TRBV27,TGTGCCAGGAGACCAGGGTCGTCAGGGAACACCATATATTTT,CARRPGSSGNTIYF
TRBJ2-1,TRBD2,.,TRBV19,TGTGCCAGTAGCGGGATGGAGCGGGGGGGCCCCGATGAGCAGTTCTTC,CASSGMERGGPDEQFF
TRBJ1-2,.,.,TRBV19,TGTGCCAGTTTAACAGGACCTAACTATGGCTACACCTTC,CASLTGPNYGYTF
TRBJ1-6,.,.,TRBV6-5,TGTGCCAGCAGGGACACTAATTCACCCCTCCACTTT,CASRDTNSPLHF
TRBJ2-7,.,.,TRBV7-3,TGTGCCAGCAGCGCTGCGGTCGATACGGAACAGTACTTC,CASSAAVDTEQYF
TRBJ2-7,.,.,TRBV27,TGTGCCAGCAGTCCGCGAGGCGGGAAGAGCTCCTACGAGCAGTACTTC,CASSPRGGKSSYEQYF
TRBJ2-1,TRBD1,once,TRBV4-3,TGCGCCAGCAGCTACTGGGACAGGGCCTACAATGAGCAGTTCTTC,CASSYWDRAYNEQFF
TRBJ2-7,TRBD1,.,TRBV11-2,TGTGCCAGCAGCTTGGGGACAGGGGGCGCAACGTCCTACGAGCAGTACTTC,CASSLGTGGATSYEQYF
TRBJ2-2,TRBD1,.,TRBV6-5,TGTGCCAGCAGCCGGGAAGGGGGCGGCACCGGGGAGCTGTTTTTT,CASSREGGGTGELFF
TRBJ2-4,.,.,TRBV5-5,TGTGCCAGCAGCTCCCCGGGACAAGACATTCAGTACTTC,CASSSPGQDIQYF
TRBJ1-2,.,few,TRBV6-5,TGTGCCAGCAGTTACCAGCCAGGGAAGCTCTATGGCTACACCTTC,CASSYQPGKLYGYTF
TRBJ1-6,.,.,TRBV9,TGTGCCAGCAGCTCCAACCGGGGGGGCAGGGAACCCTATAATTCACCCCTCCACTTT,CASSSNRGGREPYNSPLHF
TRBJ2-3,TRBD1,.,TRBV10-3,TGTGCCATCAGTTCAACAGGGGGCCCAAAGGGTACGCAGTATTTT,CAISSTGGPKGTQYF
TRBJ2-5,TRBD2,.,TRBV18,TGTGCCAGCTCACCCTCCGGACTAGCGGGAGAGACCCAGTACTTC,CASSPSGLAGETQYF
TRBJ2-1,TRBD2,.,TRBV4-1,TGCGCCAGCAGCCAAGATTCGAGCGGGGCCTCCTACAATGAGCAGTTCTTC,CASSQDSSGASYNEQFF
TRBJ2-5,TRBD1,once,TRBV5-4,TGTGCCAGCAGCTTAATAACCGGGACAGATCAAGAGACCCAGTACTTC,CASSLITGTDQETQYF
TRBJ2-1,.,.,TRBV6-5,TGTGCCAGCAGTCCGGGATTCCTAAATGAGCAGTTCTTC,CASSPGFLNEQFF
TRBJ1-6,TRBD1,.,TRBV7-8,TGTGCCAGCAGCTATGACAGGGTCAATTCACCCCTCCACTTT,CASSYDRVNSPLHF
TRBJ1-2,.,.,TRBV28,TGTGCCACTACCCTACAGGGATTCTATGGCTACACCTTC,CATTLQGFYGYTF
TRBJ1-6,TRBD1,.,TRBV18,TGTGCCAGCTCACCGCAGGGGGTCAGTAATTCACCCCTCCACTTT,CASSPQGVSNSPLHF
TRBJ1-5,.,.,TRBV24-1,TGTGCCACCAGTCGAGGAGATCAGCCCCAGCATTTT,CATSRGDQPQHF
TRBJ2-2,TRBD2,once,TRBV5-1,TGCGCCAGCAGCACGGGGACTAGCGGGAAGAACACCGGGGAGCTGTTTTTT,CASSTGTSGKNTGELFF
TRBJ2-1,.,once,TRBV20-1,TGCAGTGCCGTAGAACTGAAGCAGTTCTTC,CSAVELKQFF
TRBJ1-4,TRBD1,.,TRBV5-1,TGCGCCAGCAGCGCAGGGGGCTTCGTTGAAAAACTGTTTTTT,CASSAGGFVEKLFF
TRBJ2-6,TRBD1,.,TRBV7-6,TGTGCCAGCAGCCGTACAGGGGCCGCTGGGGCCAACGTCCTGACTTTC,CASSRTGAAGANVLTF
TRBJ2-5,TRBD1,.,TRBV10-3,TGTGCCATCAGACCCGGGACAGGGGGGATTGGCCAAGAGACCCAGTACTTC,CAIRPGTGGIGQETQYF
TRBJ2-3,TRBD1,.,TRBV7-9,TGTGCCAGCAGCTTTTGGACAGGGGGCACAGATACGCAGTATTTT,CASSFWTGGTDTQYF
TRBJ1-4,TRBD1,.,TRBV7-9,TGTGCCAGCAGCTCCGGACAGGGGGCAGAAGGAAAACTGTTTTTT,CASSSGQGAEGKLFF
TRBJ1-1,.,once,TRBV6-1,TGTGCCAGCAGTGAACTAGGGGCTAACACTGAAGCTTTCTTT,CASSELGANTEAFF
TRBJ2-3,TRBD2,.,TRBV5-4,TGTGCCAGCAGCAGGGGAGGGGTCCCAAGCACAGATACGCAGTATTTT,CASSRGGVPSTDTQYF
TRBJ2-1,.,.,TRBV6-2/TRBV6-3,TGTGCCAGCAGTCACACAGGCAATGAGCAGTTCTTC,CASSHTGNEQFF
TRBJ2-1,TRBD1,.,TRBV4-1,TGCGCCAGCAGCCCTACCCCGGGACAGGCTTACAATGAGCAGTTCTTC,CASSPTPGQAYNEQFF
TRBJ1-4,.,.,TRBV6-1,TGTGCCAGCAGTGAATGGGCCGACCCGGATGAAAAACTGTTTTTT,CASSEWADPDEKLFF
TRBJ2-4,TRBD2,.,TRBV6-2/TRBV6-3,TGTGCCAGCAGTTACTCGCTTAGCGGGAGAGGTGGAGCCAAAAACATTCAGTACTTC,CASSYSLSGRGGAKNIQYF
TRBJ1-1,TRBD1,.,TRBV3-1/TRBV3-2,TGTGCCACCGGGGGACAGGGCAACGCTGAAGCTTTCTTT,CATGGQGNAEAFF
TRBJ2-2,TRBD1,.,TRBV7-9,TGTGCCAGCAGCTTAACAGGGGTCGGGGAGCTGTTTTTT,CASSLTGVGELFF
TRBJ1-4,.,.,TRBV4-1,TGCGCCAGCAGCGAGGGATTAGGTTCAACTAATGAAAAACTGTTTTTT,CASSEGLGSTNEKLFF
TRBJ2-5,.,.,TRBV7-9,TGTGCCAGCAGCTCAGGGGAGACCCAGTACTTC,CASSSGETQYF
TRBJ1-5,.,.,TRBV14,TGTGCCAGCAGCCAGATACCGGGATGGACCCCGCAGGAGAGCAATCAGCCCCAGCATTTT,CASSQIPGWTPQESNQPQHF
TRBJ2-7,TRBD2,.,TRBV19,TGTGCCAGCAGTCGCCAGGGACTAGCGGGAGCCGAGCAGTACTTC,CASSRQGLAGAEQYF
TRBJ1-2,.,once,TRBV5-1,TGCGCCAGCAGCTTGGATGGGCAGTTCCCCGCAGGCTACACCTTC,CASSLDGQFPAGYTF
TRBJ2-7,.,.,TRBV4-2,TGTGCCAGCAGCATAAGGGGATCCTACGAGCAGTACTTC,CASSIRGSYEQYF
TRBJ2-7,TRBD2,few,TRBV6-2/TRBV6-3,TGTGCCAGCAGTTACCGGGAGGGGTACGAGCAGTACTTC,CASSYREGYEQYF
TRBJ2-7,TRBD1,few,TRBV11-2,TGTGCCAGCAGCTTAAGTGGGACAGGGGAGGGCGAGCAGTACTTC,CASSLSGTGEGEQYF
TRBJ2-3,TRBD2,.,TRBV9,TGTGCCAGCAGCCCCGGGGGGGTGGCAGATACGCAGTATTTT,CASSPGGVADTQYF
TRBJ2-7,.,.,TRBV7-2,TGTGCCAGCAGCGCCTCCGGACTGAGCCGCTACGAGCAGTACTTC,CASSASGLSRYEQYF
TRBJ2-5,.,.,TRBV11-2,TGTGCCAGCATGCGCTGGAGTGAAGAGACCCAGTACTTC,CASMRWSEETQYF
TRBJ2-7,.,.,TRBV6-5,TGTGCCAGCATAGGGGGCTACGAGCAGTACTTC,CASIGGYEQYF